These 12 T cell receptor beta chains were all obtained from the same sample, sequenced in a study of neurological immune-mediated disorders. TCRdb independently ran MiXCR on the 5' RACE reads; one entry per CDR3 protein. The data show fewer than 25,000 distinct CDR3 sequences, roughly 13% seen once. As to time point: technical triplicate 1. Sequenced sample: CD4+ T cells from blood. The source of these receptors is a female donor with HTLV-1-associated myelopathy (HAM/TSP).

This clonotype was detected ten times or more. One end of the junction varies from germline; a read error may be responsible. The rearrangement uses TRBV9 and TRBJ2-6; 8 nucleotides line up with TRBD1. Germline V gives CDR1 SGDLS, CDR2 YYNGEE. This CDR3 region has 17 residues. The CDR3 nucleotides are TGTGCCAGCAGCCCGCGGACAGGGCTCTCTGGGGCCAACGTCCCGACTTTC. Translated, it gives CASSPRTGLSGANVPTF.

The table lists this clonotype with many counts. The V and J genes are TRBV27 and TRBJ1-6; D is possibly TRBD1 (5 bases). This CDR3 has 14 amino acids. Germline V lookup: CDR1 MNHEY, CDR2 SMNVEV (reference sequence). Trimming removed 3 bases from V and 14 bases from J, with 17 bases in between. This chain's CDR3 is CASSFSPEGLTLHF. CDR3 DNA sequence: TGTGCCAGCAGTTTTTCACCGGAGGGGCTTACCCTCCACTTT.

The chain employs TRBV6-1 and TRBJ2-5, with D perhaps being TRBD1 or TRBD2 (5 bases each). This CDR3 contains 13 residues. The V end lost 6 bases, the J end lost 2 bases, and 10 bases lay between the germline ends. Germline loops: CDR1 MNHNS, CDR2 SASEGT. In DNA form, the CDR3 reads TGTGCCAGCAGCACGGGACCTCAAGAGACCCAGTACTTC. Translating gives CASSTGPQETQYF.

This clonotype was counted at least ten times. V usage is TRBV19 and J usage is TRBJ2-2; a possible D gene is TRBD1 (5 bases). V shed 7 bases and J shed 3 bases, with 12 bases lying between them. This CDR3 region has 14 residues. Germline CDR1 LNHDA, CDR2 SQIVND (reference sequence). CDR3 residues: CASTQEIDTGELFF. In DNA form, the CDR3 reads TGTGCCAGTACACAGGAAATAGACACCGGGGAGCTGTTTTTT.

By share, this clonotype ranks as medium-sized. The J gene is TRBJ2-1, the V gene TRBV10-2; D is unresolved. The CDR3 runs to 12 residues. Between the trimmed V and J ends, which lost 8 bases and 4 bases, there was a span of 9 bases. Germline-derived CDR1 and CDR2 are WSHSY and SAAADI. The CDR3 loop reads CASSNLYNEQFF. CDR3 DNA sequence: TGCGCCAGCTCCAACTTATACAATGAGCAGTTCTTC.

The chain carries TRBV20-1 and TRBJ1-1; D unresolved. CDR1 DFQATT and CDR2 SNEGSKA come from the germline V gene (reference sequence). V lost 0 bases to trimming and J lost 4 bases, with 6 bases between them. The CDR3 covers 12 residues. The CDR3: CSARDWGTEAFF. CDR3 in DNA: TGCAGTGCTAGAGATTGGGGCACTGAAGCTTTCTTT.

At least ten counts were recorded for this clonotype. The chain couples TRBV3-1 to TRBJ1-1; 9 nucleotides match TRBD1. The CDR3 totals 14 residues. Germline assignment: CDR1 LGHDT and CDR2 YNNKEL (reference sequence). V lost 8 bases, J lost 4 bases, and 8 bases stayed unmatched. CDR3 DNA: TGTGCCAGCTCCGAAACAGGGGGCAGCACTGAAGCTTTCTTT. Translated, it gives CASSETGGSTEAFF.

This clonotype was picked up many times. The rearrangement joins TRBV20-1 to TRBJ2-1; TRBD2 aligns across 8 bases. The germline V gene has CDR1 DFQATT and CDR2 SNEGSKA (reference sequence). J lost 8 bases, V lost 3 bases, and 9 bases had no gene match. The CDR3 has 14 amino acids. CDR3 in amino acids: CSASRFSGVHEQFF. In DNA, the CDR3 is TGCAGTGCTAGTCGGTTTAGCGGGGTACATGAGCAGTTCTTC.

This clonotype was seen ten or more times. The chain recombines TRBV28 with TRBJ1-2, with TRBD1 as a possible D gene (6 bases). V lost 6 bases, J lost 2 bases, and 13 bases lay in between. The V gene's germline CDR1 is MDHEN and CDR2 SYDVKM. The CDR3 covers 14 residues. The CDR3 DNA is TGTGCCAGCAGCCAAGGGGGTCCCAACTATGGCTACACCTTC. Amino acids: CASSQGGPNYGYTF.

A few counts support this clonotype. The V gene is TRBV28, the J gene TRBJ2-7; TRBD1 aligns across 7 bases. The J segment lost 2 bases and the V segment lost 8 bases, leaving 6 bases of the junction unmatched. The CDR3 loop spans 13 amino acids. CDR1 MDHEN and CDR2 SYDVKM come from the germline V gene. CDR3 bases: TGTGCCAGCGTTCCGGGACAGACCTACGAGCAGTACTTC. This gives the protein CASVPGQTYEQYF.

In the case of this clonotype: At one end, the junction sequence differs from germline, possibly due to a read error. V and J are TRBV13 and TRBJ1-1, with D maybe TRBD1 (6 bases). Germline CDR1 reads PRHDT; CDR2 reads FYEKMQ (reference sequence). This CDR3 spans 15 amino acids. CDR3 region: CARSFTGAVNNEAFF. The CDR3 region has the DNA TGTGCCAGAAGCTTTACGGGGGCGGTGAACAATGAAGCTTTCTTT.

This clonotype was counted many times. The genes are TRBV10-2 and TRBJ2-2; 10 positions agree with TRBD2. CDR3 length: 15 residues. The V gene's germline CDR1 is WSHSY and CDR2 SAAADI. With V trimmed by 6 bases and J by 1 base, 2 bases remained unmatched. CDR3 nucleotide sequence: TGCGCCAGCAGATGGACTAGCGGGAACACCGGGGAGCTGTTTTTT. The encoded protein is CASRWTSGNTGELFF.